Described below is a single T cell receptor beta chain sequence and its context. No antigen is known for it. TCRdb's table, derived via immunoSEQ multiplex PCR, lists solely in-frame clones and lacks some. The profile covers about 64,000 clones, with 95% to 96% appearing a single time and 0.35% to 0.4% taken by the ten largest. These data originate in a study of brain T cells in children with intractable seizures. Only cases whose brain tissue showed the highest T cell transcript signatures were sequenced. Patients received at least one anti-epileptic drug before surgery. Findings of the study overall: Absence of clones before surgery may stem from lower sequencing depth. Only CDR3 sequence similarity suggested viral specificity, without known HCMV serostatus.

Source: peripheral blood, taken at surgery. This TCR was sampled from a boy in the first two years of life with focal cortical dysplasia and intractable seizures.

This CDR3 is CASSYLFRSNYGYTF. The CDR3 nucleotides read TGCGCCAGCAGTTATCTTTTCCGTTCGAACTATGGCTACACCTTC. The chain employs TRBV4-1 and TRBJ1-2; D is unclear. V was trimmed by 6 bases and J by 2 bases, leaving 16 bases between them. This CDR3 is built from 15 residues. Germline V gene sequence: CDR1 MGHRA, CDR2 YSYEKL.